This T cell receptor (beta chain) was found in a study of shared clonotypes between healthy human individuals. Broader study findings: Clonotypes shared by all four sorted-subset donors had higher generation probabilities than non-shared clonotypes.

Each sample came from a Caucasian adult donor living in Nashville, Tennessee. CD45RO+ cells went into CD8 memory alongside CCR7-negative CD45RA+ TemRA cells. Comment on this clone: Its antigen is not identified.

Only in-frame clones appear in the TCRdb table, and some are missing; sequencing was by immunoSEQ multiplex PCR. This table holds some 690,000 clones, less than 95% found once. The source material was memory CD8+ T cells from PBMCs. Stated subset: CD45RO+ cells pooled with CCR7-negative TemRA cells. The receptor was isolated from a man younger than 35 in good health. Some clones in this sample may be carry-over from other donors' samples.

Here the CDR3 reads CASSLYPSGIYNEQFF. Written as DNA, the CDR3 is TGTGCCAGCAGTTTATATCCTAGCGGGATCTACAATGAGCAGTTCTTC. This chain joins TRBV27 and TRBJ2-1; TRBD2 matches 9 bases. The CDR3 has 16 amino acids. Trimming removed 1 base from V and 3 bases from J; junction bases left unmatched: 4. The germline V gene has CDR1 MNHEY and CDR2 SMNVEV (reference sequence).